This T cell receptor (beta chain) is from a study of blood T cell repertoires in COVID-19. Turning to the study itself: Sources were T cells, B-cell-depleted T cells, or PBMCs; the material itself was cDNA or gDNA.

Individuals drawn from 20 to 30 US areas were roughly 18 to 100 years old. Clinical history reported by participants formed the basis on which cohorts were assigned. Authors' analysis steps: Reference gene primer amplification gave estimated nucleated cell counts. Profiled with immunoSEQ multiplex PCR; TCRdb holds only in-frame clones, not every one. V and J calls and clone size follow that table, whereas D and trimming were derived from the DNA. The table records approximately 220,000 clones, roughly 88% of them present only once. J gave up 7 bases and V 4 bases, and 15 bases lay outside the gene matches. This CDR3 comprises 17 residues. The V gene's germline CDR1 is SGDLS and CDR2 YYNGEE.

The chain employs TRBV9 and TRBJ1-4; 8 nucleotides line up with TRBD1. The sample was PBMCs or T cells enriched from blood (not recorded which). This clonotype originated in a woman aged 40 to 55 with acute COVID-19. CDR3 in amino acids: CASSPRRQGNNAEKLFF. CDR3 bases: TGTGCCAGCAGCCCCCGCAGACAGGGGAACAATGCTGAAAAACTGTTTTTT.